This TCR beta chain was profiled in a study of T cells in Graves' hyperthyroidism and ophthalmopathy. Study information: Initial diagnosis, before any treatment, was when peripheral blood was collected.

The CDR3 covers 13 residues. Deletions cut 10 bases from V and 3 bases from J, with 15 bases between. Germline lookup yields CDR1 ENHRY and CDR2 SYGVKD. General study points: Patients with ophthalmopathy were separated from those with stable hyperthyroidism by a 13 V-J model.

Exclusions: uncontrolled infection, other autoimmune disease, pregnancy, lactation. Regions amplified from RNA transcripts were the TCR beta CDR3 regions. The HTBI primer set was used in a first-round RT-PCR of the TCR CDR3. Using its own MiXCR run on the multiplex PCR reads, TCRdb lists one record per CDR3 protein. The sample contains some 600,000 distinct CDR3 sequences, about 14% of which appear only once. Concerning this clonotype itself: The target antigen is unknown. It may be a read error: a sequence one base away is much more abundant.

The sample was blood. The chain uses TRBV10-3 and TRBJ1-1; the D gene is possibly TRBD1 (6 bases). The receptor was derived from a woman younger than 45 with Graves' hyperthyroidism that later progressed to Graves' ophthalmopathy. The chain's CDR3 is CATEIPGDTEAFF. The DNA for the CDR3 is TGTGCCACCGAGATACCAGGGGACACTGAAGCTTTCTTT.